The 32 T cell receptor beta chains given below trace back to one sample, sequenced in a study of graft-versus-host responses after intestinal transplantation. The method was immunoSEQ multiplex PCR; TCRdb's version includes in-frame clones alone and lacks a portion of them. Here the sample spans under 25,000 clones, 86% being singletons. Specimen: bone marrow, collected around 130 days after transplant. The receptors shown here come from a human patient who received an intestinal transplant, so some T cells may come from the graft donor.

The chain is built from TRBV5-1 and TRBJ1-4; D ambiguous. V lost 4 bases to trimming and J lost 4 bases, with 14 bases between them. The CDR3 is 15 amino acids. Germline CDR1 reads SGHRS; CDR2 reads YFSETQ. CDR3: CASSPSTALNEKLFF. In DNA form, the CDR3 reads TGCGCCAGCAGCCCCAGTACGGCCCTTAATGAAAAACTGTTTTTT.

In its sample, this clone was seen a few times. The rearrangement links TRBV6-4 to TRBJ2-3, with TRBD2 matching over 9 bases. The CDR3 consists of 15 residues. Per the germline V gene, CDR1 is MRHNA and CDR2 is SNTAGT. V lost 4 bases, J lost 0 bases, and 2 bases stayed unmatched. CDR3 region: CASSATSGSTDTQYF. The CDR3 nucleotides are TGTGCCAGCAGTGCCACTAGCGGGAGCACAGATACGCAGTATTTT.

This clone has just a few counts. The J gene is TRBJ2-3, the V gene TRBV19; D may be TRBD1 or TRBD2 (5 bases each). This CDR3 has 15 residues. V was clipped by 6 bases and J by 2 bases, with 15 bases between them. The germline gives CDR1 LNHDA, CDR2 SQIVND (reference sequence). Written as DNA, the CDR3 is TGTGCCAGTAGCCCGGGACGGACCCTCACAGATACGCAGTATTTT. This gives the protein CASSPGRTLTDTQYF.

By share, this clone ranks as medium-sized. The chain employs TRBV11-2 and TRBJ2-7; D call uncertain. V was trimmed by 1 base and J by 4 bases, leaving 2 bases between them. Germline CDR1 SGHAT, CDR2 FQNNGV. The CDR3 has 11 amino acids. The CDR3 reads CASSLAYEQYF. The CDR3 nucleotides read TGTGCCAGCAGCTTAGCTTACGAGCAGTACTTC.

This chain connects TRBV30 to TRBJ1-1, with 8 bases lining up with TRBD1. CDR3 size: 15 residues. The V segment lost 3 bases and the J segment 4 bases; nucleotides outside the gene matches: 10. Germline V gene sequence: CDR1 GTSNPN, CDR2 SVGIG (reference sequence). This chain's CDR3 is CAWRLSGGAVTEAFF. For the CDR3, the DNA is TGTGCCTGGAGATTGTCAGGGGGCGCGGTCACTGAAGCTTTCTTT.

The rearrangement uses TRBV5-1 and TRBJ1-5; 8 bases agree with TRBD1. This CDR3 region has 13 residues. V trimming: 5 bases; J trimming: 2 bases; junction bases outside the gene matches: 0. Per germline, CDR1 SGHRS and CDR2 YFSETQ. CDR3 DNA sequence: TGCGCCAGCAGGACAGGGGGCAATCAGCCCCAGCATTTT. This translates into CASRTGGNQPQHF.

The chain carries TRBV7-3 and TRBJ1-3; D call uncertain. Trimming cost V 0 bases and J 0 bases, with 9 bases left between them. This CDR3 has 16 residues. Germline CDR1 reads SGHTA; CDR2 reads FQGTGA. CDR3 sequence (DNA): TGTGCCAGCAGCTTAACTTCAGGCATCTCTGGAAACACCATATATTTT. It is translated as CASSLTSGISGNTIYF.

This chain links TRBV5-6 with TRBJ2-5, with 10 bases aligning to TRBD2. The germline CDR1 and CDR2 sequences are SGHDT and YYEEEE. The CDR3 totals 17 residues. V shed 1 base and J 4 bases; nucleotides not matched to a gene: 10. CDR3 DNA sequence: TGTGCCAGCAGCTTGAATGTACTAGCGGGATCCGGAGAGACCCAGTACTTC. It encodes CASSLNVLAGSGETQYF.

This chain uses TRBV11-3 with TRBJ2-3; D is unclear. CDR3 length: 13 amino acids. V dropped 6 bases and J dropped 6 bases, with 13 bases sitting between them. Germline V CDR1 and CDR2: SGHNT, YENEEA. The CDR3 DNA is TGTGCCAGCAGTTCTAGAGCCGTGGATACGCAGTATTTT. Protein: CASSSRAVDTQYF.

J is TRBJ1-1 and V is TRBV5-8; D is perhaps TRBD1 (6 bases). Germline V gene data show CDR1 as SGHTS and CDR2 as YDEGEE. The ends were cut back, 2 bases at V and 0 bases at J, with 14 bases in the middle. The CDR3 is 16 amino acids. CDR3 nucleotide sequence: TGTGCCAGCAGCTTTCGCAGGGGACCGATGAACACTGAAGCTTTCTTT. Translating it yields CASSFRRGPMNTEAFF.

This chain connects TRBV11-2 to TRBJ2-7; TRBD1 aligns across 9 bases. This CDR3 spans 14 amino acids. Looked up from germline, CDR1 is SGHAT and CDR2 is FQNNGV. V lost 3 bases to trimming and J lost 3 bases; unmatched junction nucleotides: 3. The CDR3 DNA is TGTGCCAGCAGCTTCCCGGGACAGGGCTACGAGCAGTACTTC. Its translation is CASSFPGQGYEQYF.

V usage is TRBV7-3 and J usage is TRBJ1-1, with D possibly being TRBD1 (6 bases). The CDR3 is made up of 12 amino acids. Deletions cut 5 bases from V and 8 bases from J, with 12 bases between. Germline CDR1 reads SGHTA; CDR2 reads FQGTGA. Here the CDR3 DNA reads TGTGCCAGCAGCCATGGACAGACCGAAGCTTTCTTT. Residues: CASSHGQTEAFF.

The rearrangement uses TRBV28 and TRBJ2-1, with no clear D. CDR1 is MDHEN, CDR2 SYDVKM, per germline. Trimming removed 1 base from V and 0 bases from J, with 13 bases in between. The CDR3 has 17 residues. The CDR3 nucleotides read TGTGCCAGCAGTTTATCCCCTCTACAGAGCTCCTACAATGAGCAGTTCTTC. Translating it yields CASSLSPLQSSYNEQFF.

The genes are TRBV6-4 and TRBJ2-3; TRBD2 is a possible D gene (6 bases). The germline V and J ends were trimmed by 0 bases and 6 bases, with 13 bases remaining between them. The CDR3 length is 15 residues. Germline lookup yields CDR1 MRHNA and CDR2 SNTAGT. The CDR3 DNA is TGTGCCAGCAGTGACTCGGCGGGAACCCAGGATACGCAGTATTTT. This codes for CASSDSAGTQDTQYF.

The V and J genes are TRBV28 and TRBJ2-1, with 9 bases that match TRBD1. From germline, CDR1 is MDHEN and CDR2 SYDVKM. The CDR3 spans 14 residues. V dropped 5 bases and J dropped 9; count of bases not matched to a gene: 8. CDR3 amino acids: CASSRTGEGSEQFF. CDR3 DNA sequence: TGTGCCAGCAGTCGGACAGGGGAAGGTAGTGAGCAGTTCTTC.

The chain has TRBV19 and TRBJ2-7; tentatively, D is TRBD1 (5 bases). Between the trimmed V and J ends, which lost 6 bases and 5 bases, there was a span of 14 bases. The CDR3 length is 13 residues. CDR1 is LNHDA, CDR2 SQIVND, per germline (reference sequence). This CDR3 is CASSPQGINEQYF. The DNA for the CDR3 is TGTGCCAGTAGCCCGCAGGGAATAAACGAGCAGTACTTC.

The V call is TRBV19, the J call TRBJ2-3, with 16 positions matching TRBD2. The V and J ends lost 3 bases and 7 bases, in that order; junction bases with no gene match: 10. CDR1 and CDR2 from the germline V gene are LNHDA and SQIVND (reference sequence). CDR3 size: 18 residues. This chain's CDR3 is CASSIGGLAGGPRNTQYF. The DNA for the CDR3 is TGTGCCAGTAGTATTGGGGGACTAGCGGGAGGGCCCCGGAATACGCAGTATTTT.

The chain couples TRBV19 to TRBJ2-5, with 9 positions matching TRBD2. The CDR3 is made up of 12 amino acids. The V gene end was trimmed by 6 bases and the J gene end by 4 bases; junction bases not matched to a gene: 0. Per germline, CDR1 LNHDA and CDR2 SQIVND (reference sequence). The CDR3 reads CASRLAGETQYF. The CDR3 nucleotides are TGTGCCAGTAGACTAGCGGGAGAGACCCAGTACTTC.

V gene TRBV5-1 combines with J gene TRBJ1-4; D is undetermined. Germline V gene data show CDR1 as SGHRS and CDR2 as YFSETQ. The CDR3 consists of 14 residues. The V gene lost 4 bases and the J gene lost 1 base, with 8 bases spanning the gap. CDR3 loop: CASSMAGTNEKLFF. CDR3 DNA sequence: TGCGCCAGCAGCATGGCAGGAACTAATGAAAAACTGTTTTTT.

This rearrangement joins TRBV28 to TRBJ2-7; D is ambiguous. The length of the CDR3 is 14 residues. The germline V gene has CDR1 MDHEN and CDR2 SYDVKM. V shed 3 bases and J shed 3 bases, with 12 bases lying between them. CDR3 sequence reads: CASSFLGPLYEQYF. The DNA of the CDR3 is TGTGCCAGCAGTTTCCTCGGGCCTCTCTACGAGCAGTACTTC. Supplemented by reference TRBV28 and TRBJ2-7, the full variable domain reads DVKVTQSSRYLVKRTGEKVFLECVQDMDHENMFWYRQDPGLGLRLIYFSYDVKMKEKGDIPEGYSVSREKKERFSLILESASTNQTSMYLCASSFLGPLYEQYFGPGTRLTVT.

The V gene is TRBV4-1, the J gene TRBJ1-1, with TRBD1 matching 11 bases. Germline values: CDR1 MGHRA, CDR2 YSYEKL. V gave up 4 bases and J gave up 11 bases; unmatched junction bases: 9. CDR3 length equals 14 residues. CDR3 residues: CASSLGTGGFLAFF. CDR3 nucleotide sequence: TGCGCCAGCAGCCTCGGGACAGGGGGATTCTTGGCTTTCTTT.

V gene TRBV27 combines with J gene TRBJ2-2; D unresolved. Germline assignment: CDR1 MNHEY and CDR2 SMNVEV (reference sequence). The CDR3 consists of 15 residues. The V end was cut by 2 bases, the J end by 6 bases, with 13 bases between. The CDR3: CASSLRADKAGELFF. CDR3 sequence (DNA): TGTGCCAGCAGTTTACGCGCCGATAAGGCCGGGGAGCTGTTTTTT.

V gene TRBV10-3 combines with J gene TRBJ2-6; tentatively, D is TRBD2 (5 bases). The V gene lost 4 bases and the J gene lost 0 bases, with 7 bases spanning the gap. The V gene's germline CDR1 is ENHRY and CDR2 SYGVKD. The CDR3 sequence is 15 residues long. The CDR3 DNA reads TGTGCCATCAGTGCTACTAGCTCTGGGGCCAACGTCCTGACTTTC. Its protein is CAISATSSGANVLTF.

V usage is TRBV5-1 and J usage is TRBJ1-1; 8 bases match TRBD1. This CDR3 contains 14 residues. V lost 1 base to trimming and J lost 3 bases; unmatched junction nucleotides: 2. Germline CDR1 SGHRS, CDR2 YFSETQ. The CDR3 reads CASSLYRGDTEAFF. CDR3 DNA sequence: TGCGCCAGCAGCTTGTACAGGGGGGACACTGAAGCTTTCTTT.

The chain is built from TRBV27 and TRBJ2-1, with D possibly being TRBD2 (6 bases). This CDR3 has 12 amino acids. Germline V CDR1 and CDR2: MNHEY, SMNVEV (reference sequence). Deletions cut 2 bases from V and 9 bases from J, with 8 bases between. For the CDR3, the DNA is TGTGCCAGCAGTTTACAGGGAGGTGAGCAGTTCTTC. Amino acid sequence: CASSLQGGEQFF.

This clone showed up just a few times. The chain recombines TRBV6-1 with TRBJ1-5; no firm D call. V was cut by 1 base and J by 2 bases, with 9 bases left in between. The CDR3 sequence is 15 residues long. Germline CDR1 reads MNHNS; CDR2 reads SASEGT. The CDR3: CASSEGEEGNQPQHF. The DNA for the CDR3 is TGTGCCAGCAGTGAAGGGGAGGAGGGCAATCAGCCCCAGCATTTT.

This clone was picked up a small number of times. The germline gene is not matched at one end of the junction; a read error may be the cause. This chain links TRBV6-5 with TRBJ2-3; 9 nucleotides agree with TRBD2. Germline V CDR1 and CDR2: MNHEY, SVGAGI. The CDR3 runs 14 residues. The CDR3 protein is CARSGAGGGDTQYF. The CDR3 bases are TGTGCCCGCAGTGGGGCGGGAGGGGGGGATACGCAGTATTTT.

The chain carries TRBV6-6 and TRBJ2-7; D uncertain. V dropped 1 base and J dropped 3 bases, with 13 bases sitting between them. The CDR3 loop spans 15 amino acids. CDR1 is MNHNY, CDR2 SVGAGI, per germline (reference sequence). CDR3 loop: CASSYFTVVLYEQYF. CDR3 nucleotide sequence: TGTGCCAGCAGTTACTTCACAGTGGTCCTCTACGAGCAGTACTTC.

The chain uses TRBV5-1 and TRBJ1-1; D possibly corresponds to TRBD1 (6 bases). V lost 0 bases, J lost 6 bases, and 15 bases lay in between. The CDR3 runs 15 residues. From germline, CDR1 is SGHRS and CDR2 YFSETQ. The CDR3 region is CASSLVSEGVPEAFF. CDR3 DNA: TGCGCCAGCAGCTTGGTCAGCGAGGGGGTCCCTGAAGCTTTCTTT.

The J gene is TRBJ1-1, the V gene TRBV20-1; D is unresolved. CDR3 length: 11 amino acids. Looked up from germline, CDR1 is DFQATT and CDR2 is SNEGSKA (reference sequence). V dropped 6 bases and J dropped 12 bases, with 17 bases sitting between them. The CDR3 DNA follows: TGCAGTGCCCCCGAACCCTCAGCAACTTTCTTT. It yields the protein CSAPEPSATFF.

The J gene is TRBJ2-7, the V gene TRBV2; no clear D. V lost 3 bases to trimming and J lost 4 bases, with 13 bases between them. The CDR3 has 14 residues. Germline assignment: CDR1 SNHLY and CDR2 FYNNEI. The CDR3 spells CASSELGVGYEQYF. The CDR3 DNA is TGTGCCAGCAGTGAGCTTGGGGTGGGATACGAGCAGTACTTC.

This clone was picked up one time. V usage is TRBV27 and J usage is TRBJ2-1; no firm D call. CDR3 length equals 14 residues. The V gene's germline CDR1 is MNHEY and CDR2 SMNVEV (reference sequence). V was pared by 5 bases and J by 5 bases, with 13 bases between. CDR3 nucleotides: TGTGCCAGCAGTAACCGAGACACAAACAATGAGCAGTTCTTC. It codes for CASSNRDTNNEQFF.